This T cell receptor beta chain is from a study of blood T cell repertoires in COVID-19. Some clones are missing from TCRdb's copy, which holds only in-frame ones; the method was immunoSEQ multiplex PCR. Of about 270,000 clones listed, about 85% were seen once; the top ten hold approximately 12%. CDR1 and CDR2 (germline): SGHVS, FQNEAQ. The ends were cut back, 2 bases at V and 7 bases at J, with 18 bases in the middle. The CDR3 runs to 16 residues. This clone was observed once. This chain connects TRBV7-8 to TRBJ2-1, with TRBD2 as a possible D gene (6 bases). Sequencing input: peripheral blood. The clonotype originates from a human donor in a cohort sampled during active COVID-19. In DNA form, the CDR3 reads TGTGCCAGCAGCTTACCGACTAGTCAGAATTCTAATGAGCAGTTCTTC. Translation gives CASSLPTSQNSNEQFF.